Listed here are 17 T cell receptor beta chains from one sample, sequenced in a study of shared clonotypes between healthy human individuals. Only in-frame clones appear in the TCRdb table, and some are missing; sequencing was by immunoSEQ multiplex PCR. The sample has roughly 1 million clones; around four fifths are singletons. Sequencing was carried out using memory CD4+ T cells sorted from blood. Documented subset: CD45RA-negative fraction. Every receptor here comes from a man younger than 30 in good health.

CDR3 DNA: TGTGCCAGCAGCTTAGTGGAACGGATGAACACTGAAGCTTTCTTT. This gives the protein CASSLVERMNTEAFF. The gene calls are TRBV7-2 and TRBJ1-1; no clear D gene. Between the trimmed V and J ends, which lost 1 base and 0 bases, there was a span of 9 bases. The CDR3 consists of 15 residues. CDR1 is SGHTA and CDR2 is FQGNSA in the germline V gene.

Note on this clone: Other DNA sequences within the sample encode an identical CDR3. V gene TRBV18 combines with J gene TRBJ2-3, with D possibly called TRBD1 or TRBD2 (5 bases each). This CDR3 has 14 residues. CDR1 is KGHSH, CDR2 LQKENI, per germline. V lost 1 base, J lost 3 bases, and 8 bases lay in between. The CDR3 DNA reads TGTGCCAGCTCACCACTGGGGACGACAGATACGCAGTATTTT. Translating gives CASSPLGTTDTQYF.

The chain has TRBV11-2 and TRBJ2-4; D gene unclear. Germline CDR1 and CDR2: SGHAT and FQNNGV. CDR3 length equals 14 residues. The V end was cut by 4 bases, the J end by 1 base, with 8 bases between. CDR3 sequence: CASSSRTAKNIQYF. The CDR3 DNA reads TGTGCCAGCAGCTCACGTACGGCCAAAAACATTCAGTACTTC.

In regard to this clone: No conserved phenylalanine or tryptophan ends this CDR3, so it is likely a read error. It is unclear where the CDR3 begins or ends on the DNA, so no DNA is shown, and the CDR3 is as TCRdb lists it. This chain joins TRBV5-8 and TRBJ1-1. The germline V gene encodes CDR1 SGHTS and CDR2 YDEGEE. 11 amino acids form the CDR3, both terminal residues included. CDR3 amino acids: CASSLGLLILR.

The V call is TRBV5-6, the J call TRBJ2-2; perhaps TRBD2 as D (6 bases). Trimming took off 3 bases at V and 6 bases at J, with 15 bases between the two ends. The CDR3 sequence is 15 residues long. Germline lookup yields CDR1 SGHDT and CDR2 YYEEEE. CDR3 nucleotides: TGTGCCAGCAGCTCCCGGGACTCTCGGCCCGGGGAGCTGTTTTTT. Its translation is CASSSRDSRPGELFF.

The V gene is TRBV7-2, the J gene TRBJ2-1, with 8 bases identical to TRBD2. The CDR3 runs to 14 residues. The V and J ends lost 6 bases and 8 bases, in that order; junction bases with no gene match: 9. Germline V gene sequence: CDR1 SGHTA, CDR2 FQGNSA. CDR3 DNA: TGTGCCAGCAGGGAGCGGGAGTCGCTGGATGAGCAGTTCTTC. This sequence encodes CASRERESLDEQFF.

The DNA for the CDR3 is TGTGCCAGTAGTATAAACGGGGTGGCTGAAGCTTTCTTT. This codes for CASSINGVAEAFF. The J gene is TRBJ1-1, the V gene TRBV19; D not resolved. Trimming removed 2 bases at V and 6 bases at J, with 10 bases between. CDR1 is LNHDA, CDR2 SQIVND, per germline (reference sequence). CDR3 length: 13 residues.

The rearrangement links TRBV6-5 to TRBJ2-7, with TRBD2 identical over 8 bases. Germline assignment: CDR1 MNHEY and CDR2 SVGAGI. Losses at the gene ends were 8 bases for V and 0 bases for J; bases not matched to a gene: 6. The CDR3 spans 14 residues. CDR3 in DNA: TGTGCCAGCTCTGCACTAGCGGACTCCTACGAGCAGTACTTC. Its protein product is CASSALADSYEQYF.

The V and J genes are TRBV11-2 and TRBJ2-1, with D possibly being TRBD2 (5 bases). The CDR3 extends over 14 amino acids. V was trimmed by 1 base and J by 2 bases, leaving 6 bases between them. CDR1 is SGHAT, CDR2 FQNNGV, per germline. CDR3 protein: CASSLAGTYNEQFF. The CDR3 nucleotides are TGTGCCAGCAGCTTAGCCGGGACCTACAATGAGCAGTTCTTC.

This clone was counted once. Other DNA sequences in the same sample also yield this CDR3. The chain couples TRBV7-9 to TRBJ2-2; the D is unclear. The V gene lost 5 bases and the J gene lost 1 base, with 8 bases spanning the gap. The CDR3 runs 14 residues. Germline-derived CDR1 and CDR2 are SEHNR and FQNEAQ (reference sequence). The CDR3 DNA follows: TGTGCCAGCAGCCTCGGGCAGAACACCGGGGAGCTGTTTTTT. Its translation is CASSLGQNTGELFF.

The chain joins TRBV5-1 to TRBJ1-6; 8 bases are a match to TRBD1. The V gene's germline CDR1 is SGHRS and CDR2 YFSETQ. This CDR3 is 13 amino acids long. The V segment lost 4 bases and the J segment 13 bases; nucleotides outside the gene matches: 7. Here the CDR3 DNA reads TGCGCCAGCAGCCCTACGGGGGACAGGCCCCTCCACTTT. Translated: CASSPTGDRPLHF.

This clone was observed a single time. The rearrangement links TRBV15 to TRBJ2-2; 8 nucleotides line up with TRBD2. From germline, CDR1 is LNHNV and CDR2 YYDKDF (reference sequence). V trimming: 4 bases; J trimming: 5 bases; junction bases outside the gene matches: 6. CDR3 length: 15 amino acids. The CDR3: CATSTGRGKTGELFF. CDR3 nucleotide sequence: TGTGCCACCAGCACCGGGAGGGGGAAGACCGGGGAGCTGTTTTTT.

The chain recombines TRBV5-4 with TRBJ2-7; the match to TRBD1 covers 10 bases. CDR3 size: 15 residues. Germline V gene lookup returns CDR1 SGHNT and CDR2 YYREEE (reference sequence). V dropped 0 bases and J dropped 5; count of bases not matched to a gene: 5. CDR3 region: CASSLAMGQGNEQYF. The CDR3 DNA reads as TGTGCCAGCAGCTTGGCCATGGGACAGGGGAACGAGCAGTACTTC.

The V gene is TRBV19, the J gene TRBJ1-2, with a possible D match to TRBD1 (6 bases). CDR3 length equals 13 residues. Trimming removed 6 bases at V and 8 bases at J, with 16 bases between. Looked up from germline, CDR1 is LNHDA and CDR2 is SQIVND (reference sequence). The CDR3 DNA sequence: TGTGCCAGTAGCCGAACAGGGAAAGTAGGCTACACCTTC. Protein: CASSRTGKVGYTF.

This chain uses TRBV6-5 with TRBJ2-5; either TRBD1 or TRBD2 may fit D (5 bases each). V was cut by 8 bases and J by 4 bases, with 11 bases left in between. The V gene's germline CDR1 is MNHEY and CDR2 SVGAGI. This CDR3 comprises 12 residues. In DNA, the CDR3 is TGTGCCAGCCGGGACCGGCGAGAGACCCAGTACTTC. Protein sequence: CASRDRRETQYF.

This clone has only one observation. The chain uses TRBV4-2 and TRBJ2-3; D unclear. The germline V and J ends were trimmed by 5 bases and 4 bases, with 10 bases remaining between them. This CDR3 spans 13 amino acids. Germline V gene data show CDR1 as LGHNA and CDR2 as YNFKEQ. The chain's CDR3 is CASSDTGADTQYF. The CDR3 DNA is TGTGCCAGCAGCGACACGGGTGCAGATACGCAGTATTTT.

The V call is TRBV4-2, the J call TRBJ2-3; TRBD1 is a possible D gene (5 bases). CDR1 is LGHNA and CDR2 is YNFKEQ in the germline V gene. Trimming cost V 3 bases and J 3 bases, with 10 bases left between them. This CDR3 region has 14 residues. This CDR3 is CASSQGLVTDTQYF. In DNA form, the CDR3 reads TGTGCCAGCAGCCAGGGGCTAGTAACAGATACGCAGTATTTT.